The T cell receptor (beta chain) under discussion was sequenced for a study of blood T cells in healthy people across ages. General observations from the study: The long-lived group displayed more naive CD4+ cells, plus higher diversity, than the aged donors did. Because sorting was not performed, PBMCs prevented conclusive naive versus antigen-experienced comparison.

In the case of this clonotype: Its specificity is not known.

This CDR3 region has 14 residues. V was pared by 0 bases and J by 5 bases, with 10 bases between. Germline V gives CDR1 MNHNS, CDR2 SASEGT. Next came a second PCR, run for about 7 to 12 cycles, which used a sample-barcoded 5' primer along with a J-beta primer mix. MiXCR was run by TCRdb on the 5' RACE reads, yielding one entry per CDR3 protein. The sample consists of about 900,000 distinct CDR3 sequences, 60% to 80% of them appearing once. V and J are TRBV6-1 and TRBJ1-2, with TRBD1 as a possible D gene (6 bases). Sequencing used blood. The clonotype was recovered from a man aged 25-40 years in good health. CDR3 region: CASSEAPGAYGYTF. The CDR3 DNA sequence: TGTGCCAGCAGTGAAGCCCCGGGGGCGTATGGCTACACCTTC.